This TCR beta chain was retrieved from a study of T cell responses to AZD1222 COVID-19 vaccine. Data came from immunoSEQ multiplex PCR; TCRdb stores just in-frame clones and leaves some out. This table has 120,000 to 150,000 clones, more than 80% appearing once. Trimming stripped 1 base from V and 5 bases from J, with 6 bases between. The CDR3 is 13 amino acids. Germline V gene sequence: CDR1 LNHDA, CDR2 SQIVND (reference sequence). The sample in question was peripheral blood, obtained 28 days after the second dose of the MenACWY control vaccine. This clonotype was obtained from an adult who received the MenACWY meningococcal vaccine as a control. V is TRBV19 and J is TRBJ2-1, with D unresolved. The CDR3 nucleotides read TGTGCCAGTAGTATAGGAGCTAACAATGAGCAGTTCTTC. Amino acid sequence: CASSIGANNEQFF.